These 27 T cell receptor beta chains originate from one sample sequenced in a study of read filtering for tumor transcriptome and immune sequencing. This library used roughly 370 ng RNA and molecular barcoded adaptors spanning alpha/delta and beta/gamma chains. TCRdb reprocessed the reads with MiXCR, giving one entry per CDR3 protein. The table shows over 45,000 distinct CDR3 sequences, with roughly 19% occurring only once. The material sequenced was a population of CD138-negative cells sorted from bone marrow. All receptors come from a donor aged 40 or over with multiple myeloma.

The chain has TRBV7-3 and TRBJ2-5, with 8 bases that match TRBD2. The CDR3 sequence is 13 residues long. Germline V gene lookup returns CDR1 SGHTA and CDR2 FQGTGA. J was trimmed by 4 bases and V by 2 bases; bases with no gene match: 0. The CDR3 nucleotides read TGTGCCAGCAGCTTACTAGCGGGAGAGACCCAGTACTTC. Amino acids: CASSLLAGETQYF.

In the case of this clonotype: A much more abundant neighbour one base away suggests this may be a read error. This chain joins TRBV27 and TRBJ2-1; the D gene is possibly TRBD2 (5 bases). Trimming cost V 5 bases and J 0 bases, with 14 bases left between them. In germline, CDR1 is MNHEY, CDR2 SMNVEV (reference sequence). There are 16 residues in the CDR3. The CDR3 reads CASSPSSTSSYNEQFF. CDR3 DNA: TGTGCCAGCAGTCCATCCAGCACTAGCTCCTACAATGAGCAGTTCTTC.

The sample holds many counts of this clonotype. This chain links TRBV6-6 with TRBJ2-1, with D possibly being TRBD1 (5 bases). The ends were cut back, 7 bases at V and 6 bases at J, with 13 bases in the middle. In germline, CDR1 is MNHNY, CDR2 SVGAGI (reference sequence). This CDR3 has 13 amino acids. Here the CDR3 reads CASTRDRPNEQFF. CDR3 bases: TGTGCCAGCACTCGTGACAGACCCAATGAGCAGTTCTTC.

This clonotype occurred many times. V is TRBV2 and J is TRBJ2-1; D is uncertain. The CDR3 is 12 residues long. V was trimmed by 6 bases and J by 5 bases, leaving 8 bases between them. Per the germline V gene, CDR1 is SNHLY and CDR2 is FYNNEI. The CDR3 reads CASSVIHNEQFF. The CDR3, as DNA: TGTGCCAGCAGCGTTATACACAATGAGCAGTTCTTC.

This clonotype was found many times. The CDR3 coding sequence is TGTGCCAGCAGCGGACTAGCGGGACCCTACGAGCAGTACTTC. It yields the protein CASSGLAGPYEQYF. V is TRBV7-2 and J is TRBJ2-7; 12 nucleotides line up with TRBD2. CDR3 length: 14 residues. The J segment lost 2 bases and the V segment lost 5 bases, leaving 1 base of the junction unmatched. CDR1 SGHTA and CDR2 FQGNSA come from the germline V gene.

The sample holds many counts of this clonotype. The gene calls are TRBV28 and TRBJ2-3; D is perhaps TRBD2 (5 bases). Trimming stripped 8 bases from V and 2 bases from J, with 17 bases between. The CDR3 totals 15 residues. Per the germline V gene, CDR1 is MDHEN and CDR2 is SYDVKM. This CDR3 reads CASQIPAGFTDTQYF. CDR3 DNA: TGTGCCAGCCAAATTCCGGCGGGTTTCACAGATACGCAGTATTTT.

The chain carries TRBV6-1 and TRBJ2-2; D remains unclear. V was shortened by 9 bases and J by 3 bases, with 20 bases between the two germline ends. The CDR3 length is 16 residues. Germline CDR1 MNHNS, CDR2 SASEGT. CDR3 nucleotide sequence: TGTGCCAGTACTCTAAAGGCGAGATCTCACACCGGGGAGCTGTTTTTT. Translating gives CASTLKARSHTGELFF.

This clonotype has a count of ten or more. The V gene is TRBV19, the J gene TRBJ1-1; D gene unclear. The length of the CDR3 is 14 residues. CDR1 and CDR2 from the germline V gene are LNHDA and SQIVND (reference sequence). The V gene lost 7 bases and the J gene lost 5 bases, with 17 bases spanning the gap. CDR3 nucleotides: TGTGCCAGTAAAACGACGGTTGATAATACTGAAGCTTTCTTT. This encodes CASKTTVDNTEAFF.

This clonotype was seen at least ten times. The chain uses TRBV4-2 and TRBJ2-2; D is unresolved. The CDR3 is 15 amino acids. Trimming stripped 0 bases from V and 4 bases from J, with 9 bases between. Germline values: CDR1 LGHNA, CDR2 YNFKEQ. The CDR3 DNA reads as TGTGCCAGCAGCCAAGAGGACCCCTTCACCGGGGAGCTGTTTTTT. Translated: CASSQEDPFTGELFF.

This clonotype occurred many times. The CDR3 DNA is TGTGCCAGTAGCATCAGGATGGGAAATCAGCCCCAGCATTTT. It yields the protein CASSIRMGNQPQHF. The chain recombines TRBV19 with TRBJ1-5; D remains ambiguous. This CDR3 is built from 14 residues. CDR1 LNHDA and CDR2 SQIVND come from the germline V gene (reference sequence). The ends were cut back, 6 bases at V and 4 bases at J, with 13 bases in the middle.

A remark on this clonotype: A read error is possible here, since a much larger clone lies one base away. The rearrangement joins TRBV29-1 to TRBJ1-3; weak D call: TRBD1 (5 bases). The germline V and J ends were trimmed by 6 bases and 0 bases, with 9 bases remaining between them. The CDR3 runs 13 residues. Germline V gene lookup returns CDR1 SQVTM and CDR2 ANQGSEA. DNA of the CDR3: TGCAGCGTCCGAGGGGCCTCTGGAAACACCATATATTTT. It encodes CSVRGASGNTIYF.

The rearrangement joins TRBV2 to TRBJ1-1; unclear D gene. The germline gives CDR1 SNHLY, CDR2 FYNNEI. The CDR3 totals 15 residues. V was cut by 11 bases and J by 0 bases, with 19 bases left in between. This chain's CDR3 is CAGQSRSHMNTEAFF. The CDR3 DNA is TGTGCCGGCCAAAGTAGGAGCCACATGAACACTGAAGCTTTCTTT.

This clonotype was found many times. J is TRBJ2-2 and V is TRBV10-3; 9 bases agree with TRBD1. V was clipped by 7 bases and J by 2 bases; unmatched bases: 8. Germline loops: CDR1 ENHRY, CDR2 SYGVKD. CDR3 length equals 16 residues. The CDR3 loop reads CAINNPGQGNTGELFF. In DNA, the CDR3 is TGTGCCATCAACAACCCGGGACAGGGTAACACCGGGGAGCTGTTTTTT.

This clonotype was seen ten or more times. The rearrangement links TRBV7-2 to TRBJ2-1, with TRBD2 matching over 7 bases. The CDR3 extends over 14 amino acids. The junction had 11 bases not matched to a gene; V was cut back by 5 bases and J by 10 bases. Germline lookup yields CDR1 SGHTA and CDR2 FQGNSA. The CDR3 protein is CASSPRLASREQFF. The CDR3, as DNA: TGTGCCAGCAGCCCCCGACTAGCCTCTAGGGAGCAGTTCTTC.

This clonotype was detected many times. The J gene is TRBJ2-2, the V gene TRBV27; D not certain. The CDR3 totals 15 residues. V was pared by 2 bases and J by 1 base, with 8 bases between. CDR1 and CDR2 from the germline V gene are MNHEY and SMNVEV (reference sequence). The CDR3 spells CASSLGALNTGELFF. The CDR3 DNA sequence: TGTGCCAGCAGTTTAGGAGCGCTGAACACCGGGGAGCTGTTTTTT.

The sample holds many counts of this clonotype. V usage is TRBV29-1 and J usage is TRBJ2-5, with 10 bases identical to TRBD1. V shed 3 bases, J shed 4 bases, and the junction held 5 bases outside the gene matches. CDR1 is SQVTM, CDR2 ANQGSEA, per germline. The CDR3 extends over 14 amino acids. DNA of the CDR3: TGCAGCGTTGAGGGACAGGGGAAGGGAGAGACCCAGTACTTC. As protein: CSVEGQGKGETQYF.

This clonotype was observed many times. The J gene is TRBJ2-5, the V gene TRBV10-3; D call uncertain. The CDR3 length is 11 residues. Germline loops: CDR1 ENHRY, CDR2 SYGVKD. V dropped 3 bases and J dropped 4 bases, with 3 bases sitting between them. The CDR3 nucleotides are TGTGCCATCAGTGACTTAGAGACCCAGTACTTC. Its protein is CAISDLETQYF.

This clonotype showed up many times. The rearrangement joins TRBV7-6 to TRBJ1-5; D not certain. CDR1 SGHVS and CDR2 FNYEAQ come from the germline V gene. The V end lost 0 bases, the J end lost 1 base, and 7 bases lay between the germline ends. The CDR3 runs to 15 residues. The CDR3 spells CASSLAGGSNQPQHF. For the CDR3, the DNA is TGTGCCAGCAGCTTAGCGGGTGGAAGCAATCAGCCCCAGCATTTT. Full variable domain (missing parts from reference TRBV7-6 and TRBJ1-5): GAGVSQSPRYKVTKRGQDVALRCDPISGHVSLYWYRQALGQGPEFLTYFNYEAQQDKSGLPNDRFSAERPEGSISTLTIQRTEQRDSAMYRCASSLAGGSNQPQHFGDGTRLSIL.

This clonotype occurred many times. The chain combines TRBV15 with TRBJ1-1; 8 bases align to TRBD1. CDR1 and CDR2 from the germline V gene are LNHNV and YYDKDF (reference sequence). J lost 0 bases, V lost 1 base, and 7 bases had no gene match. CDR3 size: 17 residues. In nucleotides, the CDR3 is TGTGCCACCAGCAGAGTCGGACAGGGCCTCATGAACACTGAAGCTTTCTTT. This codes for CATSRVGQGLMNTEAFF.

The chain has TRBV2 and TRBJ2-7; no clear D gene. The germline CDR1 and CDR2 sequences are SNHLY and FYNNEI. The length of the CDR3 is 11 residues. Trimming left V 11 bases short and J 4 bases short, with 12 bases between. CDR3 protein: CACKVEYEQYF. CDR3 sequence (DNA): TGTGCCTGCAAGGTGGAGTACGAGCAGTACTTC.

The sample holds many counts of this clonotype. The chain couples TRBV5-1 to TRBJ2-5, with D possibly TRBD1 on 6 matching bases. The V end was cut by 2 bases, the J end by 1 base, with 9 bases between. Germline CDR1 and CDR2: SGHRS and YFSETQ. The CDR3 covers 14 residues. CDR3 bases: TGCGCCAGCAGCTTCCCACAGGGCCAAGAGACCCAGTACTTC. Translation: CASSFPQGQETQYF.

This clonotype was observed many times. The chain links TRBV5-1 to TRBJ1-1; a possible D gene is TRBD1 (6 bases). Looked up from germline, CDR1 is SGHRS and CDR2 is YFSETQ. The CDR3 loop spans 15 amino acids. The germline V and J ends were trimmed by 0 bases and 1 base, with 10 bases remaining between them. The chain's CDR3 is CASSLVQGENTEAFF. The DNA of the CDR3 is TGCGCCAGCAGCTTGGTACAGGGAGAGAACACTGAAGCTTTCTTT.

This clonotype was recorded at least ten times. The rearrangement uses TRBV5-1 and TRBJ2-2; D is unclear. Deletions cut 5 bases from V and 0 bases from J, with 14 bases between. The CDR3 totals 16 residues. Per germline, CDR1 SGHRS and CDR2 YFSETQ. Here the CDR3 reads CASRPGHYPNTGELFF. CDR3 DNA sequence: TGCGCCAGCAGGCCCGGCCATTACCCGAACACCGGGGAGCTGTTTTTT.

This clonotype was detected only once. The J gene is TRBJ2-7, the V gene TRBV5-5; D is perhaps TRBD1 (5 bases). Germline V gene data show CDR1 as SGHKS and CDR2 as YYEKEE (reference sequence). Trimming took off 1 base at V and 5 bases at J, with 19 bases between the two ends. The CDR3 is made up of 16 amino acids. The CDR3 DNA reads TGTGCCAGCAGCTTGTTCGCAGGGCGTCCGATCGACGAGCAGTACTTC. It translates to CASSLFAGRPIDEQYF.

This clonotype came up a few times. V usage is TRBV7-2 and J usage is TRBJ2-2; the match to TRBD1 covers 8 bases. Germline V gives CDR1 SGHTA, CDR2 FQGNSA. The CDR3 runs 15 residues. V gave up 4 bases and J gave up 3 bases; unmatched junction bases: 4. Here the CDR3 DNA reads TGTGCCAGCAGCTCAGGACAGGGATACACCGGGGAGCTGTTTTTT. Translation gives CASSSGQGYTGELFF. Supplemented by reference TRBV7-2 and TRBJ2-2, the full variable domain reads GAGVSQSPSNKVTEKGKDVELRCDPISGHTALYWYRQSLGQGLEFLIYFQGNSAPDKSGLPSDRFSAERTGGSVSTLTIQRTQQEDSAVYLCASSSGQGYTGELFFGEGSRLTVL.

This clonotype was seen repeatedly, ten times or more. The chain employs TRBV7-8 and TRBJ2-2; perhaps TRBD1 as D (7 bases). The CDR3 is 16 amino acids. V lost 5 bases to trimming and J lost 7 bases, with 20 bases between them. From germline, CDR1 is SGHVS and CDR2 FQNEAQ. The CDR3 bases are TGTGCCAGCAGCCAGCCGACAGGGAGGTTCATCGGGGAGCTGTTTTTT. This encodes CASSQPTGRFIGELFF.

This clonotype was counted ten times or more. The chain combines TRBV9 with TRBJ2-1; D is possibly TRBD1 (5 bases). Trimming cost V 3 bases and J 0 bases, with 10 bases left between them. From germline, CDR1 is SGDLS and CDR2 YYNGEE. The CDR3 contains 15 residues. DNA for the CDR3: TGTGCCAGCAGCGCAGGGCGTGGCTCCTACAATGAGCAGTTCTTC. Encoded protein: CASSAGRGSYNEQFF.